This T cell receptor beta chain was obtained from a study of blood T cell repertoires in COVID-19. Trimming at V came to 4 bases and at J to 3 bases, leaving 11 bases not matched to a gene. CDR1 and CDR2 (germline): MGHDK, SYGVNS. CDR3 length equals 18 residues. Some clones are missing from TCRdb's copy, which holds only in-frame ones; the method was immunoSEQ multiplex PCR. The data contain some 320,000 clones, approximately 89% of them singletons. The specimen was peripheral blood. The sequence derives from a woman aged 25 to 45 who had recovered from COVID-19. The chain is built from TRBV25-1 and TRBJ2-3; 12 bases fit TRBD2. The CDR3 is CASSVTSGGSVLTDTQYF. As DNA, the CDR3 is TGTGCCAGCAGTGTGACTAGCGGGGGTAGTGTTTTGACAGATACGCAGTATTTT.